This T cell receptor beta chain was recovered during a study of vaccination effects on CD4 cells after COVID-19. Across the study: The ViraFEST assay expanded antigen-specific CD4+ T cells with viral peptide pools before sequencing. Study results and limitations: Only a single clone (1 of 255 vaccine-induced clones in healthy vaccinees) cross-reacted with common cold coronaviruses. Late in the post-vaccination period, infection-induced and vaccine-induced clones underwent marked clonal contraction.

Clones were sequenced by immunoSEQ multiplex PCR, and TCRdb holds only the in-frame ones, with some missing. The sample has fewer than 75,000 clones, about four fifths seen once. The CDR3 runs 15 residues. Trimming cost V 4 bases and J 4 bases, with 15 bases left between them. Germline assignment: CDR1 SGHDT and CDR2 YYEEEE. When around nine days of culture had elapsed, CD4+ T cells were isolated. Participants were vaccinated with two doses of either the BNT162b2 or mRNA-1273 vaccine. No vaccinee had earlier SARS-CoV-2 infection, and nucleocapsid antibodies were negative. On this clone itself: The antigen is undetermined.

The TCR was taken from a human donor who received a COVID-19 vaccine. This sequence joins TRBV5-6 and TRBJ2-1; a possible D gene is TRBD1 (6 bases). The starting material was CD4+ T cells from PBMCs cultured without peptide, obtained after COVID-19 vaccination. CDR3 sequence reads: CASSPLQDRYNEQFF. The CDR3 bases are TGTGCCAGCAGCCCCCTCCAGGACAGATACAATGAGCAGTTCTTC.